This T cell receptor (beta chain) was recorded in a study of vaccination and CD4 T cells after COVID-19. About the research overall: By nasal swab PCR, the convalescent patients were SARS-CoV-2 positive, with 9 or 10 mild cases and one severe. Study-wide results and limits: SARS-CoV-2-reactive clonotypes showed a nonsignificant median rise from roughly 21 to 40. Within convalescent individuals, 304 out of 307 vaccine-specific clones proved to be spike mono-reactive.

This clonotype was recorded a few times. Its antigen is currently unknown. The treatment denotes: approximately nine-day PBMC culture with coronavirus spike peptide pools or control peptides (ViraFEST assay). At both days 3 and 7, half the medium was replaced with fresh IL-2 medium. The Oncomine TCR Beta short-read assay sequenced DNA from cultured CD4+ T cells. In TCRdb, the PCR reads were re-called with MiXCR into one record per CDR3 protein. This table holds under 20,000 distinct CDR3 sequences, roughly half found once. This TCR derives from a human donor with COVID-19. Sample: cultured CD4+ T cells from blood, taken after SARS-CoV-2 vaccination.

The CDR3 bases are TGCAGTGCTAGAGATTACCATGAGCAGTTCTTC. Protein product: CSARDYHEQFF. The rearrangement links TRBV20-1 to TRBJ2-1; D unclear. Germline V gives CDR1 DFQATT, CDR2 SNEGSKA (reference sequence). This CDR3 region has 11 residues. Trimming took 0 bases from V and 8 from J, leaving 5 bases between them.